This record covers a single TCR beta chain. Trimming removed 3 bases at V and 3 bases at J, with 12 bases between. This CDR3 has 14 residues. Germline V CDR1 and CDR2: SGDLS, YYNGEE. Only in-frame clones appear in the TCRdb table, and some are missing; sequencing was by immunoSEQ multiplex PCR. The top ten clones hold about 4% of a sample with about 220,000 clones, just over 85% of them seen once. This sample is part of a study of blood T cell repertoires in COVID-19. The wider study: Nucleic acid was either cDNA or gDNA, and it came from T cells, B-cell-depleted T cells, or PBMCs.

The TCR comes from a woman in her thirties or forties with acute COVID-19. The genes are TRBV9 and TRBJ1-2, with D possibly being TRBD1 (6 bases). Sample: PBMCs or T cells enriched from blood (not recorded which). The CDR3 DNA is TGTGCCAGCAGCGGACAAGGGGGTGACTATGGCTACACCTTC. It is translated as CASSGQGGDYGYTF.